Reported below is one T cell receptor (beta chain). Looked up from germline, CDR1 is SGHDT and CDR2 is YYEEEE. This CDR3 comprises 13 residues. V dropped 2 bases and J dropped 7 bases, with 12 bases sitting between them. Researchers took RNA transcripts and amplified the TCR beta CDR3 regions from them. When the TCR CDR3 underwent first-round RT-PCR, the HTBI primer set was used. TCRdb passed the multiplex PCR reads through MiXCR, listing each CDR3 protein once. The top ten hold 8.4% of the sample, which has 600,000 to 900,000 distinct CDR3 sequences, less than 20% seen once. These data are taken from a study of T cells in Graves' hyperthyroidism and ophthalmopathy.

V gene TRBV5-6 combines with J gene TRBJ1-1; no definite D call. The TCR originated in a man aged 18 to 29 with Graves' hyperthyroidism. Sequenced material: blood. Here the CDR3 reads CASSLTRAHEAFF. The CDR3 nucleotides are TGTGCCAGCAGCTTAACCAGAGCCCATGAAGCTTTCTTT.